Each of the 11 T cell receptor beta chains below was sequenced from the same sample in a study of T cells in women clearing cervical HPV infection. The method was immunoSEQ multiplex PCR; TCRdb's version includes in-frame clones alone and lacks a portion of them. Its clone listing holds about 30,000 clones. The sample was blood buffy coat. These receptor sequences come from a woman between 18 and 70 years old with a cervical HPV16 infection that either progressed to CIN3+ or cleared (not recorded which).

Worth noting for this clone: One end of the junction fails to match germline, which may point to a read error. Coverage ceases 3 residues before the CDR3 finishes, and the germline J gene fills in the end. This sample also contains other DNA sequences that code for the same CDR3. The chain uses TRBV13 and TRBJ1-3; 12 bases line up with TRBD1. Germline CDR1 and CDR2: PRHDT and FYEKMQ (reference sequence). This CDR3 comprises 19 residues. The covered CDR3 bases are TGTGCCAGCAGCTCCTACCGGGACAGGGGGCCTAACTCTGGAAACACA. It is translated as CASSSYRDRGPNSGNT. The CDR3, in full, reads CASSSYRDRGPNSGNTIYF.

With respect to this clone: From the germline J gene comes the end of the CDR3, since the read stops 3 residues before it. The rearrangement joins TRBV9 to TRBJ2-1, with 8 bases aligning to TRBD2. The CDR3 contains 16 residues. V trimming: 0 bases; J trimming: 9 bases; junction bases outside the gene matches: 11. Germline CDR1 SGDLS, CDR2 YYNGEE. Incomplete CDR3 DNA: TGTGCCAGCAGCGTAGCGGGGGGGAGGACAACCGGTGAG. Protein sequence: CASSVAGGRTTGE. The whole CDR3 sequence reads CASSVAGGRTTGEQFF. The whole variable domain, remainder taken from reference TRBV9 and TRBJ2-1, is DSGVTQTPKHLITATGQRVTLRCSPRSGDLSVYWYQQSLDQGLQFLIQYYNGEERAKGNILERFSAQQFPDLHSELNLSSLELGDSALYFCASSVAGGRTTGEQFFGPGTRLTVL.

Details on this clone: The read is 3 residues too short to cover the CDR3 end, so that end is filled in from the germline J gene. The chain combines TRBV6-2 or TRBV6-3 with TRBJ2-2; 9 bases align to TRBD2. Germline CDR1 MNHEY, CDR2 SVGEGT. Trimming removed 6 bases from V and 7 bases from J; junction bases left unmatched: 9. The CDR3 spans 15 residues. The covered CDR3 bases are TGTGCCAGCAGACCTTTAGCGGGAGTGGTCGGGGAG. Its translation: CASRPLAGVVGE. From start to end, the CDR3 is CASRPLAGVVGELFF.

As concerns this clone: The missing CDR3 end, 3 residues past where the read stops, is filled in from the germline J gene. V is TRBV5-1 and J is TRBJ1-1; TRBD1 is a possible D gene (6 bases). Germline V gives CDR1 SGHRS, CDR2 YFSETQ. V lost 5 bases and J lost 5, with 19 bases in between. The length of the CDR3 is 15 residues. This CDR3 is CASRERGGARTEAFF. The sequenced part of the CDR3 DNA is TGCGCCAGCAGGGAGCGGGGGGGGGCGCGGACTGAA.

Points on this clone: The read ends 3 residues shy of where the CDR3 ends; the end is completed using the germline J gene. The V gene is TRBV7-2, the J gene TRBJ2-3; D is perhaps TRBD1 (6 bases). Germline V lookup: CDR1 SGHTA, CDR2 FQGNSA. The CDR3 extends over 16 amino acids. The CDR3 is CASSLARTRGQETQYF. The DNA read from the CDR3 is TGTGCCAGCAGCTTAGCGCGTACTAGGGGACAAGAGACG. The full variable domain, rest sourced from reference TRBV7-2 and TRBJ2-3, is GAGVSQSPSNKVTEKGKDVELRCDPISGHTALYWYRQSLGQGLEFLIYFQGNSAPDKSGLPSDRFSAERTGGSVSTLTIQRTQQEDSAVYLCASSLARTRGQETQYFGPGTRLTVL.

On this clone: From the germline J gene comes the end of the CDR3, since the read stops 3 residues before it. The chain is built from TRBV6-2 or TRBV6-3 and TRBJ1-5; D uncertain. With 2 bases removed from V and 6 bases from J, the gap between germline ends came to 17 bases. The germline gives CDR1 MNHEY, CDR2 SVGEGT. This CDR3 spans 16 amino acids. The CDR3: CASSYRQFPKRQPQHF. CDR3 DNA (partial): TGTGCCAGCAGTTACCGGCAGTTCCCTAAGCGTCAGCCC.

Points on this clone: Sequencing ends 3 residues short of the CDR3 end; the germline J gene provides the rest. This chain connects TRBV10-1 to TRBJ1-1, with 7 positions matching TRBD1. J lost 7 bases, V lost 9 bases, and 8 bases had no gene match. Germline CDR1 and CDR2: WNHNN and SYGVQD (reference sequence). This CDR3 contains 12 residues. The CDR3 is CARRTGRNEAFF. The sequenced CDR3 bases are TGCGCCAGAAGGACAGGCCGAAATGAA.

A remark on this clone: The read is 3 residues too short to cover the CDR3 end, so that end is filled in from the germline J gene. This sequence joins TRBV20-1 and TRBJ2-1; 10 positions match TRBD1. CDR3 size: 15 residues. Germline V CDR1 and CDR2: DFQATT, SNEGSKA (reference sequence). J gave up 7 bases and V 6 bases, and 12 bases lay outside the gene matches. The CDR3: CSALTGTGERNEQFF. The CDR3 DNA, read in part, is TGCAGTGCGCTCACCGGGACAGGGGAACGGAATGAG.

As regards this clone: The sequence runs out 3 residues before the end of the CDR3; the remainder is reconstructed from the germline J gene. This chain joins TRBV19 and TRBJ1-6, with 7 bases matching TRBD1. Germline CDR1 LNHDA, CDR2 SQIVND (reference sequence). The CDR3 has 17 amino acids. V was pared by 1 base and J by 7 bases, with 10 bases of the junction left unmatched. CDR3 amino acids: CASSIGNPGQRNSPLHF. CDR3 bases read: TGTGCCAGTAGTATAGGGAACCCGGGACAGCGAAATTCACCC.

As concerns this clone: The read comes to an end 3 residues before the CDR3 does, leaving the germline J gene to fill in the end. The chain uses TRBV7-2 and TRBJ1-6; D is perhaps TRBD1 (5 bases). This CDR3 spans 16 amino acids. The V and J ends lost 0 bases and 4 bases respectively, with 10 bases between them. Germline V lookup: CDR1 SGHTA, CDR2 FQGNSA. The sequenced part of the CDR3 DNA is TGTGCCAGCAGCTTAGCGCCGGCAGGGTATAATTCACCC. Amino acid sequence: CASSLAPAGYNSP. The complete CDR3 sequence is CASSLAPAGYNSPLHF.

Points on this clone: The read terminates 3 residues before the CDR3 end, so the remaining end is supplied by the germline J gene. The chain combines TRBV5-6 with TRBJ1-2; D perhaps matches TRBD1 (5 bases). V was trimmed by 1 base and J by 3 bases, leaving 10 bases between them. The CDR3 is 14 amino acids. Per germline, CDR1 SGHDT and CDR2 YYEEEE. CDR3 loop: CASSLRGLDYGYTF. The sequenced CDR3 bases are TGTGCCAGCAGCTTGAGGGGCCTGGACTATGGC. The full variable domain, completed using reference TRBV5-6 and TRBJ1-2, is DAGVTQSPTHLIKTRGQQVTLRCSPKSGHDTVSWYQQALGQGPQFIFQYYEEEERQRGNFPDRFSGHQFPNYSSELNVNALLLGDSALYLCASSLRGLDYGYTFGSGTRLTVV.